A selection of T cell receptor beta chains follows, all from one sample in a study of T cells in Graves' hyperthyroidism and ophthalmopathy. TCRdb re-called the multiplex PCR reads with MiXCR, one entry per CDR3 protein. The sample has about 350,000 distinct CDR3 sequences; roughly 15% are singletons. Material for sequencing was blood. The source of these receptors is a woman aged 60-75 years with Graves' ophthalmopathy. The conserved cysteine and the conserved F or W are not part of the CDR3 here. Clone size is shown for a subset of rows, as once, few, many or a class of expanded clone.

v_call,j_call,clone_size,cdr3_aa
TRBV7-2,TRBJ2-5,NA,ASSLRRIFETQY
TRBV6-2/TRBV6-3,TRBJ2-1,NA,ASSYLGTNNGQF
TRBV28,TRBJ2-7,NA,ASSFVRLASYEQY
TRBV19,TRBJ2-6,few,ASSIKTPGANVLT
TRBV18,TRBJ2-7,many,ASSPGQGAEQY
TRBV20-1,TRBJ2-1,many,SAMDRVFGEQF
TRBV10-3,TRBJ2-1,many,AISSLEGRRKYNEQF
TRBV2,TRBJ2-5,many,ASSAEGKTQY
TRBV3-1,TRBJ1-4,many,ASSRNPTGANEKLF
TRBV5-6,TRBJ2-7,many,ASSLTGRTGEQY
TRBV18,TRBJ1-6,few,ASSPGTGVNSPLH
TRBV12-5,TRBJ2-3,NA,ASGLAYPGTSGTDTQY
TRBV6-1,TRBJ2-5,few,ASSPGQASETQY
TRBV28,TRBJ2-3,many,AGKTSGSADTQY
TRBV11-2,TRBJ2-3,many,ASSRRLFSTDTQY
TRBV5-1,TRBJ2-7,many,ASNKPPQREQY
TRBV15,TRBJ1-3,NA,ATRHGERGNTIY
TRBV11-2,TRBJ2-1,many,ASSLDSMSKEQF
TRBV5-6,TRBJ2-7,many,ASSSVQVYEQY
TRBV30,TRBJ2-7,NA,AWGRDRAYEQY
TRBV19,TRBJ2-1,NA,ASSTRDREQF
TRBV11-3,TRBJ2-5,NA,ASSPGANQETQY
TRBV29-1,TRBJ2-4,few,SVAGSGGNIQY
TRBV20-1,TRBJ2-3,NA,SASPGLAGVRRWTDTQY
TRBV5-1,TRBJ2-3,few,ASSWAPGQGTDTQY
TRBV6-1,TRBJ2-7,few,ASRRGATEQY
TRBV4-1,TRBJ1-3,few,ASSQGGPRPGNTIY
TRBV7-3,TRBJ2-1,many,ASSLGGMGNEQF
TRBV4-2,TRBJ2-7,many,ASSLLLEAATSYEQY
TRBV11-2,TRBJ2-2,many,ASSLGTSATGELF
TRBV7-2,TRBJ2-1,many,ASSLGGEQF
TRBV6-1,TRBJ1-1,many,ASRMGDMNTEAF
TRBV19,TRBJ2-7,NA,ASSASPSLGEQY
TRBV29-1,TRBJ1-4,NA,SVRQGVCEKLF
TRBV13,TRBJ2-7,many,ASSGTSGSSSYEQY
TRBV18,TRBJ2-1,NA,ASSPGIKRNGQF
TRBV30,TRBJ2-2,many,AWSVKLTGELF
TRBV6-1,TRBJ2-7,many,ASSRTSGSGVTGEQY
TRBV20-1,TRBJ1-5,many,SAREQGVTNQPQH
TRBV5-6,TRBJ2-1,few,ASSLGTGGWNEQF
TRBV9,TRBJ2-7,NA,ASSVGGSPWEQY
TRBV12-3/TRBV12-4,TRBJ1-1,many,ASRRRDTQEAF
TRBV25-1,TRBJ2-1,NA,ASSESMAGVGNEQF
TRBV28,TRBJ2-7,many,ATREEVGEQY
TRBV28,TRBJ2-7,few,ASSRKPGHPYEQY
TRBV20-1,TRBJ2-5,many,SATQQGSPY
TRBV28,TRBJ2-7,many,ASRPYGEGTYEQY
TRBV28,TRBJ2-7,many,AIRTGGNYEQY
TRBV11-3,TRBJ2-5,many,ASSLEVWETQY
TRBV5-6,TRBJ1-4,NA,ASSPSSGVNEKLF
TRBV20-1,TRBJ2-1,many,SARNPQGAGDEQF
TRBV7-8,TRBJ2-1,many,ASVAGTTYNEQF
TRBV6-1,TRBJ2-2,many,ASGRALTGELF
TRBV3-1,TRBJ2-1,many,ASSQQAFRRGEQF
TRBV5-4,TRBJ2-5,NA,ASSLVLWREAGGETQY
TRBV12-3/TRBV12-4,TRBJ2-1,NA,ASSGQREQF
TRBV12-3/TRBV12-4,TRBJ1-5,few,ASSPGWGQPQH
TRBV19,TRBJ2-7,few,ASRNPGQAAYEQY
TRBV7-2,TRBJ2-7,NA,ASSVRQGAPYEQY
TRBV24-1,TRBJ2-1,many,ATSDSGQPSGQF